This record looks at one TCR beta chain sequence and its context. The antigen is not known. MiXCR, run by TCRdb on the 5' RACE reads, gives a single entry per CDR3 protein. The sample comprises about 200,000 distinct CDR3 sequences, roughly 12% of which are singletons, and about 15% rests with the top ten. This entry comes from a study of CD8 T cells in ankylosing spondylitis. Study results and caveats: One TCR beta motif, made up of about 8 highly homologous variants, appeared characteristic of ankylosing spondylitis blood. Clones linked to disease were reported to show significant enrichment in matched ankylosing spondylitis synovial fluid.

This CDR3 has 15 amino acids. Germline CDR1 MNHEY, CDR2 SVGEGT. V gave up 0 bases and J gave up 8 bases, with 14 bases separating them. What was sequenced was blood, either unsorted or a sorted T cell fraction (not recorded which). V usage is TRBV6-2 or TRBV6-3 and J usage is TRBJ2-1; D possibly corresponds to TRBD1 (6 bases). This TCR was sampled from a male donor with ankylosing spondylitis or in good health (not recorded which). The CDR3 DNA is TGTGCCAGCAGTTACTCGGGGGCGGCCGTAGATGAGCAGTTCTTC. Translation gives CASSYSGAAVDEQFF.